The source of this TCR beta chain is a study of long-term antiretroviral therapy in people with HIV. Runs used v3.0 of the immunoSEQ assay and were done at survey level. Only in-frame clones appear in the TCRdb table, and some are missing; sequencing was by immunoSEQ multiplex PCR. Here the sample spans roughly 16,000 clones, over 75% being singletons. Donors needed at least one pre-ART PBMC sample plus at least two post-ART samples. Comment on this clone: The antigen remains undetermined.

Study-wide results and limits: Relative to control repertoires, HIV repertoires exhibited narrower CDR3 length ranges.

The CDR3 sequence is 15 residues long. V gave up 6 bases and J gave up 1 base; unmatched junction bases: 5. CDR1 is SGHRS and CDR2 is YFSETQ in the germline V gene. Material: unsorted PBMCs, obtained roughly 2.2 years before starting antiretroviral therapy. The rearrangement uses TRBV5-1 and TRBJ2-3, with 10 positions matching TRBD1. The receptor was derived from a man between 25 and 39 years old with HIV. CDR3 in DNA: TGCGCCAGCACCACCGGGACAGGGGGCACAGATACGCAGTATTTT. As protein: CASTTGTGGTDTQYF.